These T cell receptor beta chains were read from a single sample in a study of control samples from healthy donors and cancer patients. Sequencing used immunoSEQ multiplex PCR; TCRdb keeps in-frame clones, though not all of them. Of around 70,000 clones in the sample, about 89% were seen once. Sequencing was done on a sample of PBMCs. The receptors here all came from a woman between 50 and 59 years old with head and neck cancer. Both conserved end residues are part of each CDR3. The D gene is left open where the match is weak. The listing skips clone size in some rows; elsewhere it reads once, few, many or a size class.

j_call | v_call | d_call | clone_size | cdr3_nt | cdr3_aa
TRBJ2-1 | TRBV12-3/TRBV12-4 | NA | NA | TGTGCCAGCAGTTCCTCAACAGCAGGGGAGTTCTTC | CASSSSTAGEFF
TRBJ1-2 | TRBV28 | NA | NA | TGTGCCAGCAGTCCCGTATCGAAGTTCTATGGCTACACCTTC | CASSPVSKFYGYTF
TRBJ1-5 | TRBV2 | NA | NA | TGTGCCAGCAGTTTTCTTCCGACAGGACCAACTCCCAATCAGCCCCAGCATTTT | CASSFLPTGPTPNQPQHF
TRBJ2-6 | TRBV19 | NA | once | TGTGCCACCCCCCTTGGGGGCCCCTCTGGGGCCAACGTCCTGACTTTC | CATPLGGPSGANVLTF
TRBJ2-2 | TRBV27 | NA | NA | TGTGCCAGCAGTCTCGCGATGGGCACCGGGGAGCTGTTTTTT | CASSLAMGTGELFF
TRBJ1-2 | TRBV15 | TRBD1 | NA | TGTGCCACCAGCAGGAGACAGGGGGCGGATGGCTACACCTTC | CATSRRQGADGYTF
TRBJ1-1 | TRBV10-3 | NA | NA | TGTGCCATCAGTTCGGGACTCCGGAACACTGAAGCTTTCTTT | CAISSGLRNTEAFF
TRBJ2-7 | TRBV27 | NA | NA | TGTGCCAGCAGTTCGCTGGGGTTCGAGCAGTACTTC | CASSSLGFEQYF
TRBJ1-4 | TRBV15 | NA | NA | TGTGCCACCAGCGCCCGTCGGGGGCGAGGGGGAGAAAAACTGTTTTTT | CATSARRGRGGEKLFF
TRBJ1-1 | TRBV7-2 | NA | NA | TGTGCCAGCAGCCCGACGGGATCCACTGAAGCTTTCTTT | CASSPTGSTEAFF
TRBJ2-3 | TRBV9 | NA | NA | TGTGCCAGCAGCGCCACCCAAGCAGGCGGTACAGATACGCAGTATTTT | CASSATQAGGTDTQYF
TRBJ2-2 | TRBV28 | TRBD2 | NA | TGTGCCAGCAGTTTATTGGGTACGGGAGGGAACAGCGGGGAGCTGTTTTTT | CASSLLGTGGNSGELFF
TRBJ2-3 | TRBV6-6 | NA | NA | TGTGCCAGCAGGGCAGGAGGCACAGATACGCAGTATTTT | CASRAGGTDTQYF
TRBJ1-5 | TRBV18 | TRBD1 | few | TGTGCCAGCTCACCGGACAGGGGGGTAGATCAGCCCCAGCATTTT | CASSPDRGVDQPQHF